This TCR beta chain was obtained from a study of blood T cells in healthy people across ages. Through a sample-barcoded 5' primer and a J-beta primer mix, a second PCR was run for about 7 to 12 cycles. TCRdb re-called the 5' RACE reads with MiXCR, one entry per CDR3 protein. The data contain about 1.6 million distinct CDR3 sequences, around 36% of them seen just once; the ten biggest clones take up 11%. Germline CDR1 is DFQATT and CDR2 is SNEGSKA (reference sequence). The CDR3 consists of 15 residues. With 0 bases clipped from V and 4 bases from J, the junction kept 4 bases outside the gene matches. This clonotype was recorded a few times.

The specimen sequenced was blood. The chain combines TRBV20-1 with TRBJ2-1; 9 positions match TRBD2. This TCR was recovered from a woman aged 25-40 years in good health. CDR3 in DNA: TGCAGTGCTAGAGAAAATAGCGGGGGTTACAATGAGCAGTTCTTC. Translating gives CSARENSGGYNEQFF.